This entry lists 22 T cell receptor beta chains sequenced from one sample in a study of blood T cell repertoires in COVID-19 (dated by TCRdb to about 2020). The library was built by means of the immunoSEQ multiplex PCR assay. Drawn from immuneACCESS, this table holds only the in-frame rearrangements with V and J called that TCRdb kept. Clones are partly lost; checked studies trace under half to an unresolved V gene and leave the rest unexplained. For this sample the table gives 200,000 to 250,000 clones, of which roughly 84% were detected only once. About 1% of the sample is held by the ten biggest clonotypes. The sequenced sample was peripheral blood. The receptors were sampled from a man between 35 and 55 years old with acute or convalescent COVID-19.

The V and J genes are TRBV14 and TRBJ1-6; 10 bases agree with TRBD1. The V gene end was trimmed by 5 bases and the J gene end by 7 bases; junction bases not matched to a gene: 8. The CDR3 is made up of 16 amino acids. Per the germline V gene, CDR1 is SGHDN and CDR2 is FVKESK. The CDR3 loop reads CASSYHRDRGNSPLHF. In DNA form, the CDR3 reads TGTGCCAGCAGCTACCACCGGGACAGGGGAAATTCACCCCTCCACTTT.

The chain carries TRBV11-2 and TRBJ2-7; weak D call: TRBD1 (6 bases). Germline V gives CDR1 SGHAT, CDR2 FQNNGV. Trimming took 5 bases from V and 7 from J, leaving 15 bases between them. The CDR3 spans 13 residues. The DNA of the CDR3 is TGTGCCAGCAGCCCGGGGACATCGGGTGAGCAGTACTTC. As protein: CASSPGTSGEQYF. The complete variable domain, with remaining parts taken from reference TRBV11-2 and TRBJ2-7, reads EAGVAQSPRYKIIEKRQSVAFWCNPISGHATLYWYQQILGQGPKLLIQFQNNGVVDDSQLPKDRFSAERLKGVDSTLKIQPAKLEDSAVYLCASSPGTSGEQYFGPGTRLTVT.

The V and J genes are TRBV2 and TRBJ1-2, with TRBD1 matching over 10 bases. This CDR3 is built from 16 residues. J lost 6 bases, V lost 4 bases, and 11 bases had no gene match. In germline, CDR1 is SNHLY, CDR2 FYNNEI. The CDR3, as DNA: TGTGCCAGCAGTGTCCTTGGGGGACAGGGGTTTGATGGCTACACCTTC. Protein product: CASSVLGGQGFDGYTF.

The V call is TRBV27, the J call TRBJ2-3; TRBD2 aligns across 9 bases. V gave up 3 bases and J gave up 3 bases; unmatched junction bases: 4. This CDR3 has 15 amino acids. Germline CDR1 reads MNHEY; CDR2 reads SMNVEV (reference sequence). The CDR3 bases are TGTGCCAGCAGTTTGATAAGCGGGAGGACAGATACGCAGTATTTT. Translating gives CASSLISGRTDTQYF.

CDR3 bases: TGCGCCAGCAGCTCACGGGGGGGCACAGCACGTTTCTCCTACGAGCAGTACTTC. It is translated as CASSSRGGTARFSYEQYF. The chain couples TRBV10-1 to TRBJ2-7; TRBD2 aligns across 8 bases. Germline V gives CDR1 WNHNN, CDR2 SYGVQD (reference sequence). This CDR3 has 18 residues. V gave up 6 bases and J gave up 0 bases; unmatched junction bases: 16.

The chain couples TRBV10-3 to TRBJ2-5, with 9 nucleotides matching TRBD1. This CDR3 spans 16 amino acids. V lost 2 bases and J lost 3; bases outside the gene matches: 7. CDR1 and CDR2 from the germline V gene are ENHRY and SYGVKD. CDR3 sequence reads: CAISEPQGAGEETQYF. The DNA for the CDR3 is TGTGCCATCAGTGAGCCACAGGGGGCCGGCGAAGAGACCCAGTACTTC.

This chain links TRBV27 with TRBJ2-7, with TRBD2 matching over 7 bases. This CDR3 has 13 residues. CDR1 MNHEY and CDR2 SMNVEV come from the germline V gene (reference sequence). Unmatched junction bases numbered 1, after V lost 2 bases and J lost 3 bases. The CDR3 spells CASSLGGGYEQYF. CDR3 nucleotides: TGTGCCAGCAGTTTAGGCGGGGGCTACGAGCAGTACTTC.

Worth noting for this clone: Other DNA sequences within the sample encode an identical CDR3. V and J are TRBV6-5 and TRBJ2-7; D uncertain. CDR3 length: 13 amino acids. Germline V CDR1 and CDR2: MNHEY, SVGAGI. V dropped 0 bases and J dropped 4 bases, with 7 bases sitting between them. This CDR3 is CASSYSRGYEQYF. The CDR3 DNA reads TGTGCCAGCAGTTACTCTCGCGGATACGAGCAGTACTTC.

The chain couples TRBV3-1 (or the pseudogene TRBV3-2) to TRBJ1-1; D unclear. The CDR3 loop spans 15 amino acids. V was pared by 0 bases and J by 0 bases, with 8 bases between. Germline loops: CDR1 LGHDT, CDR2 YNNKEL (reference sequence). The chain's CDR3 is CASSQDWSLNTEAFF. The CDR3, as DNA: TGTGCCAGCAGCCAAGATTGGAGTCTGAACACTGAAGCTTTCTTT.

V usage is TRBV7-9 and J usage is TRBJ2-7; a possible D gene is TRBD1 (5 bases). V lost 4 bases and J lost 2, with 9 bases in between. Germline values: CDR1 SEHNR, CDR2 FQNEAQ (reference sequence). This CDR3 comprises 13 residues. The DNA of the CDR3 is TGTGCCAGCAGCTCCACAGGCACCTACGAGCAGTACTTC. Its protein product is CASSSTGTYEQYF.

The V gene is TRBV5-5, the J gene TRBJ1-6; possible D gene TRBD1, 5 bases. This CDR3 is built from 15 residues. Per germline, CDR1 SGHKS and CDR2 YYEKEE (reference sequence). V lost 3 bases and J lost 12, with 19 bases in between. DNA for the CDR3: TGTGCCAGCAGCTCGACAGTTCGGGCCGCGGAACCCCTCCACTTT. It translates to CASSSTVRAAEPLHF.

This rearrangement joins TRBV4-2 to TRBJ2-7; 7 nucleotides match TRBD2. This CDR3 is built from 16 residues. Germline V gene sequence: CDR1 LGHNA, CDR2 YNFKEQ. The V and J ends lost 0 bases and 0 bases, in that order; junction bases with no gene match: 5. The CDR3 protein is CASSQESGASSYEQYF. The CDR3 DNA follows: TGTGCCAGCAGCCAAGAGAGCGGGGCCTCCTCCTACGAGCAGTACTTC.

The chain carries TRBV7-8 and TRBJ1-1; TRBD1 agrees at 9 bases. Germline V gene sequence: CDR1 SGHVS, CDR2 FQNEAQ. The CDR3 loop spans 16 amino acids. The V and J ends lost 1 base and 1 base, in that order; junction bases with no gene match: 4. Written as DNA, the CDR3 is TGTGCCAGCAGCTTAGACTGGGGACAGGGGAACACTGAAGCTTTCTTT. It specifies CASSLDWGQGNTEAFF. The full variable domain, with the rest looked up from reference TRBV7-8 and TRBJ1-1, is GAGVSQSPRYKVAKRGQDVALRCDPISGHVSLFWYQQALGQGPEFLTYFQNEAQLDKSGLPSDRFFAERPEGSVSTLKIQRTQQEDSAVYLCASSLDWGQGNTEAFFGQGTRLTVV.

This clone was recorded a few times. This chain uses TRBV29-1 with TRBJ2-7; the D gene is possibly TRBD2 (6 bases). CDR3 size: 18 residues. Per the germline V gene, CDR1 is SQVTM and CDR2 is ANQGSEA. V was cut by 4 bases and J by 3 bases, with 28 bases left in between. For the CDR3, the DNA is TGCAGCGTTGTCTTGGCGCCTGGACAAGCGGGTTCGGGCTACGAGCAGTACTTC. Amino acids: CSVVLAPGQAGSGYEQYF.

The CDR3 nucleotides are TGCGCCAGCAGCCAGAAGATGGGGGCGGGGGTATCGGGGGAAAAACTGTTTTTT. This encodes CASSQKMGAGVSGEKLFF. This chain links TRBV4-3 with TRBJ1-4, with D tentatively TRBD1 (6 bases). Trimming took off 3 bases at V and 8 bases at J, with 25 bases between the two ends. Germline V gene data show CDR1 as LGHNA and CDR2 as YSLEER. This CDR3 comprises 18 residues.

The chain carries TRBV18 and TRBJ1-6, with a weak D call TRBD1 (5 bases). Trimming removed 5 bases from V and 4 bases from J, with 9 bases in between. Germline V gives CDR1 KGHSH, CDR2 LQKENI. The CDR3 length is 14 residues. The CDR3 DNA is TGTGCCAGCTCATCGCAGGGATATAATTCACCCCTCCACTTT. Protein: CASSSQGYNSPLHF.

The chain couples TRBV6-5 to TRBJ1-2; a weak D match, TRBD1 (5 bases). Germline CDR1 and CDR2: MNHEY and SVGAGI. The germline V and J ends were trimmed by 6 bases and 5 bases, with 13 bases remaining between them. The CDR3 runs 13 residues. CDR3 sequence reads: CASSARGLYGYTF. CDR3 nucleotides: TGTGCCAGCAGCGCCCGGGGGTTGTATGGCTACACCTTC.

The chain is built from TRBV5-4 and TRBJ2-5; TRBD2 matches 9 bases. Trimming at V came to 0 bases and at J to 5 bases, leaving 8 bases not matched to a gene. This CDR3 has 16 amino acids. Germline CDR1 and CDR2: SGHNT and YYREEE (reference sequence). As DNA, the CDR3 is TGTGCCAGCAGCTTGGCCCAGCGGGGGGCCGGGGAGACCCAGTACTTC. Its protein is CASSLAQRGAGETQYF.

V gene TRBV12-2 combines with J gene TRBJ2-5; the DNA was not used to check the table's D call, TRBD1. TRBV12-2 is a pseudogene segment. This CDR3 spans 17 amino acids. CDR3 loop: CASRWGGDSFFQETQYF. In DNA form, the CDR3 reads TGTGCAAGTCGCTGGGGCGGGGACAGCTTTTTCCAAGAGACCCAGTACTTC.

The chain recombines TRBV30 with TRBJ1-3; no clear D gene. The CDR3 is 12 residues long. Germline values: CDR1 GTSNPN, CDR2 SVGIG (reference sequence). Between the trimmed V and J ends, which lost 5 bases and 10 bases, there was a span of 15 bases. CDR3 loop: CAWGVSSRTIYF. CDR3 DNA sequence: TGTGCCTGGGGAGTAAGTTCCAGGACCATATATTTT. The full variable domain, rest sourced from reference TRBV30 and TRBJ1-3, is SQTIHQWPATLVQPVGSPLSLECTVEGTSNPNLYWYRQAAGRGLQLLFYSVGIGQISSEVPQNLSASRPQDRQFILSSKKLLLSDSGFYLCAWGVSSRTIYFGEGSWLTVV.

This chain joins TRBV6-1 and TRBJ1-2; D uncertain. Between the trimmed V and J ends, which lost 3 bases and 8 bases, there was a span of 13 bases. The CDR3 length is 13 residues. In germline, CDR1 is MNHNS, CDR2 SASEGT. DNA for the CDR3: TGTGCCAGCAGTGATGACTCGCTTGGGGGCTACACCTTC. Translated, it gives CASSDDSLGGYTF.

The V gene is TRBV2, the J gene TRBJ2-7, with D possibly matching TRBD1 (5 bases). V was shortened by 8 bases and J by 2 bases, with 16 bases between the two germline ends. Germline V gives CDR1 SNHLY, CDR2 FYNNEI. The CDR3 has 14 amino acids. CDR3 sequence reads: CASGAGLAPYEQYF. The CDR3 DNA is TGTGCCAGCGGGGCAGGGCTGGCGCCCTACGAGCAGTACTTC. The full variable domain, in which reference TRBV2 and TRBJ2-7 provide the parts outside the CDR3, is EPEVTQTPSHQVTQMGQEVILRCVPISNHLYFYWYRQILGQKVEFLVSFYNNEISEKSEIFDDQFSVERPDGSNFTLKIRSTKLEDSAMYFCASGAGLAPYEQYFGPGTRLTVT.